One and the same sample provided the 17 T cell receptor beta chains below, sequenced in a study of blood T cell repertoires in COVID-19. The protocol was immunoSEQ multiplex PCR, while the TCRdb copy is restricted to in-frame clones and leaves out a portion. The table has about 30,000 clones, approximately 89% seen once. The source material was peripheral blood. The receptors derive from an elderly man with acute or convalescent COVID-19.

The CDR3 loop is CAISEPRGQLNSPLHF. The CDR3 DNA reads as TGTGCCATCAGTGAGCCGAGAGGACAGCTAAATTCACCCCTCCACTTT. The gene calls are TRBV10-3 and TRBJ1-6, with TRBD1 as a possible D gene (6 bases). Trimming pared 2 bases from V and 7 bases from J, leaving 15 bases between. Germline V lookup: CDR1 ENHRY, CDR2 SYGVKD. The CDR3 is 16 residues long.

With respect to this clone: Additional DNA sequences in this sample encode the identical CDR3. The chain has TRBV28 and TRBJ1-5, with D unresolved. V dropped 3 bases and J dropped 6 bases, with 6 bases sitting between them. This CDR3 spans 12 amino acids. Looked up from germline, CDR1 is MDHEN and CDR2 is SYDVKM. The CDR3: CASSFSGQPQHF. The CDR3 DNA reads TGTGCCAGCAGTTTTTCCGGTCAGCCCCAGCATTTT. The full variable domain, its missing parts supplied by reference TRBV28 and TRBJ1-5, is DVKVTQSSRYLVKRTGEKVFLECVQDMDHENMFWYRQDPGLGLRLIYFSYDVKMKEKGDIPEGYSVSREKKERFSLILESASTNQTSMYLCASSFSGQPQHFGDGTRLSIL.

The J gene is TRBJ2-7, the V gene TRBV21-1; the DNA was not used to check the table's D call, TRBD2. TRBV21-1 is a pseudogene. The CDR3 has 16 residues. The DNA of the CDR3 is TGTGCCAGCAGGCACAGGCAAGCGGGTGGGGTCGACGAGCAGTACTTC. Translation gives CASRHRQAGGVDEQYF.

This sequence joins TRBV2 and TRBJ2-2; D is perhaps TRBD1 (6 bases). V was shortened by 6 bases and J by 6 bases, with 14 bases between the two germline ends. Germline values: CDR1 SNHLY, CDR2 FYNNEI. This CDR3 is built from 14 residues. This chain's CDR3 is CASRGKQGAGELFF. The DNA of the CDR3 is TGTGCCAGCAGGGGAAAACAGGGTGCCGGGGAGCTGTTTTTT.

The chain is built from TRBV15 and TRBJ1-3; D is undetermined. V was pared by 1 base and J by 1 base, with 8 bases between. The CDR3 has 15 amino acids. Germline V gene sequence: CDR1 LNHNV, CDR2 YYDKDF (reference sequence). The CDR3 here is CATSRGVESGNTIYF. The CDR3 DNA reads TGTGCCACCAGCAGAGGTGTGGAGTCTGGAAACACCATATATTTT.

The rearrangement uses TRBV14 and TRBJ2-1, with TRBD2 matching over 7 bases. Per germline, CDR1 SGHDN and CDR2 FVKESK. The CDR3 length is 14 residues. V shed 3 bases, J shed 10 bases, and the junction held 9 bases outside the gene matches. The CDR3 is CASSQARLAGEQFF. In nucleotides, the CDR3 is TGTGCCAGCAGCCAGGCCAGACTAGCTGGGGAGCAGTTCTTC.

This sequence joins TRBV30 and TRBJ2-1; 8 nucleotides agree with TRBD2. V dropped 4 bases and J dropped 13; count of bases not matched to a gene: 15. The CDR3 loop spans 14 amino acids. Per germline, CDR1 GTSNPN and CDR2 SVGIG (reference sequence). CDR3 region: CAWNPMDGGGLQFF. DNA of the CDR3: TGTGCCTGGAACCCGATGGACGGCGGGGGGTTACAGTTCTTC.

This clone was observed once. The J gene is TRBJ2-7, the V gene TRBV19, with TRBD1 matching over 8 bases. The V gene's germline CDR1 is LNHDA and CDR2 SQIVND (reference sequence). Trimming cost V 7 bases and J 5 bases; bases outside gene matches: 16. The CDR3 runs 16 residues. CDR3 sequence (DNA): TGTGCCAGTACCTTAAGGTGGGCAGGGGGCACCGACGAGCAGTACTTC. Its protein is CASTLRWAGGTDEQYF.

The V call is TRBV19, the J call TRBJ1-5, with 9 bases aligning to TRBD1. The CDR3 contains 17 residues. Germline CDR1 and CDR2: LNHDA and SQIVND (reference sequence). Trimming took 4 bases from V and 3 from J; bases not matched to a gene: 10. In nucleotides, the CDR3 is TGTGCCAGTAGTAGATTCCGGGACAGGGTTATCAATCAGCCCCAGCATTTT. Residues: CASSRFRDRVINQPQHF.

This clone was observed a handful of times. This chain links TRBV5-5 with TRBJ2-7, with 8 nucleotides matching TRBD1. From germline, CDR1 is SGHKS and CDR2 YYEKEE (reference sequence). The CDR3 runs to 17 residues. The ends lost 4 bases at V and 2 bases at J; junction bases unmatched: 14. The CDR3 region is CASSTAPPTGEAYEQYF. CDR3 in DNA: TGTGCCAGCAGCACAGCCCCCCCGACAGGGGAGGCCTACGAGCAGTACTTC.

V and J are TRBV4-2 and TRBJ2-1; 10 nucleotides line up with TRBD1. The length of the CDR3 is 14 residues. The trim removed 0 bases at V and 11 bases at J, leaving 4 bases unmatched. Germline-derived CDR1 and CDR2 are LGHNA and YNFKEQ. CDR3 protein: CASSQEDRGDKQFF. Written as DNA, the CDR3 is TGTGCCAGCAGCCAAGAGGACAGGGGGGATAAGCAGTTCTTC.

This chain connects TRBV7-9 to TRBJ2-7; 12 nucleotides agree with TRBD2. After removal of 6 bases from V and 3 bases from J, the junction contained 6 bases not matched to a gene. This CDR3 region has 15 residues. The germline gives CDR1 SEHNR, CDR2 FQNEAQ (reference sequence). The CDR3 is CASSSGTSGLYEQYF. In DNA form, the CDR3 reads TGTGCCAGCAGTTCCGGGACTAGCGGGCTCTACGAGCAGTACTTC.

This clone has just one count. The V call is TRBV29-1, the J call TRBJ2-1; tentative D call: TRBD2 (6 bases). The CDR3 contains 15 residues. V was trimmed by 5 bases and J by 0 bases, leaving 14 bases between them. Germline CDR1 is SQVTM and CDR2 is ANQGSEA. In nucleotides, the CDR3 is TGCAGCGTTACCGGCGGGAAGAGCTCCTACAATGAGCAGTTCTTC. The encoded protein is CSVTGGKSSYNEQFF.

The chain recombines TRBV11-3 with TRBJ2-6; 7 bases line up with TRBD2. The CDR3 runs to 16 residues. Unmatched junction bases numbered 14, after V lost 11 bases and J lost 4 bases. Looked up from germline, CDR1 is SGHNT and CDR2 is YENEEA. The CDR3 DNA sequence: TGTGCCCGCCGCCCGGGGGAGGGGCGGGGGGCCAACGTCCTGACTTTC. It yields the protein CARRPGEGRGANVLTF.

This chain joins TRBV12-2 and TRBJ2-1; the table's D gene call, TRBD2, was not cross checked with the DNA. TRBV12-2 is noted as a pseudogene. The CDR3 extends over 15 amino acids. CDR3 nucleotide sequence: TGTGCAAGTCGCCGTCGGAGCGGGGGGTACAATGAGCAGTTCTTC. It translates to CASRRRSGGYNEQFF.

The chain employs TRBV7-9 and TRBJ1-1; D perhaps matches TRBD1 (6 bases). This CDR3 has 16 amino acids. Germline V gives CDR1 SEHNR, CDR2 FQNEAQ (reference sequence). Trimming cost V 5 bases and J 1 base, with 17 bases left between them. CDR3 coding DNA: TGTGCCAGCAGCCCGGGGAGGGGGTCGGGGAACACTGAAGCTTTCTTT. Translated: CASSPGRGSGNTEAFF.

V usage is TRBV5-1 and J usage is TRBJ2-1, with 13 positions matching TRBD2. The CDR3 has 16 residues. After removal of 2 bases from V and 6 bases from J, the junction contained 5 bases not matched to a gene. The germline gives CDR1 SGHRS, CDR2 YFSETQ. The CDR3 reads CASSLPGLAGRNEQFF. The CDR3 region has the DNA TGCGCCAGCAGCTTACCGGGACTAGCGGGACGCAATGAGCAGTTCTTC.